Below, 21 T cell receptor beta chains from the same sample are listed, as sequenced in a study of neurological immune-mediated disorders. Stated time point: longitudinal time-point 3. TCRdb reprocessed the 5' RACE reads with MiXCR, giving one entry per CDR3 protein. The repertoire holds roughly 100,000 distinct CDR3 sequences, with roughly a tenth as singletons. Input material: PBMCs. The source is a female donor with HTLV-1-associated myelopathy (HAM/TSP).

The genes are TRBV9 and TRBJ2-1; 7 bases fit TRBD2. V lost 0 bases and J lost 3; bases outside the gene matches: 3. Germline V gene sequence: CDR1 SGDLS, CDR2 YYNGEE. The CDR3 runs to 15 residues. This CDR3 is CASSVDGLVYNEQFF. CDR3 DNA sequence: TGTGCCAGCAGCGTAGACGGACTAGTCTACAATGAGCAGTTCTTC. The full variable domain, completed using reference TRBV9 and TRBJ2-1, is DSGVTQTPKHLITATGQRVTLRCSPRSGDLSVYWYQQSLDQGLQFLIQYYNGEERAKGNILERFSAQQFPDLHSELNLSSLELGDSALYFCASSVDGLVYNEQFFGPGTRLTVL.

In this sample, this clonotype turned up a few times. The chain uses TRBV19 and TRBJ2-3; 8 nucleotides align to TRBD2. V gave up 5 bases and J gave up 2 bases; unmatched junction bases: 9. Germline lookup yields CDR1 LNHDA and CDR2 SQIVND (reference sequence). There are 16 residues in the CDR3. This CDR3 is CASSVPGGPFTDTQYF. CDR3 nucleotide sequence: TGTGCCAGTAGTGTTCCGGGGGGGCCTTTCACAGATACGCAGTATTTT.

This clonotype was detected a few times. CDR3 sequence reads: CASSRGGGPYEQYF. CDR3 sequence (DNA): TGTGCCAGCAGTCGTGGGGGGGGGCCCTACGAGCAGTACTTC. The rearrangement joins TRBV6-5 to TRBJ2-7; the D gene is possibly TRBD2 (7 bases). Per the germline V gene, CDR1 is MNHEY and CDR2 is SVGAGI. The V end lost 5 bases, the J end lost 2 bases, and 13 bases lay between the germline ends. The CDR3 loop spans 14 amino acids.

The CDR3, as DNA: TGTGCCTGGAGCCGGGACAGGGACACCTACGAGCAGTACTTC. Encoded protein: CAWSRDRDTYEQYF. The chain recombines TRBV30 with TRBJ2-7; 9 positions agree with TRBD1. J gave up 2 bases and V 3 bases, and 5 bases lay outside the gene matches. Germline V gene data show CDR1 as GTSNPN and CDR2 as SVGIG (reference sequence). This CDR3 has 14 amino acids.

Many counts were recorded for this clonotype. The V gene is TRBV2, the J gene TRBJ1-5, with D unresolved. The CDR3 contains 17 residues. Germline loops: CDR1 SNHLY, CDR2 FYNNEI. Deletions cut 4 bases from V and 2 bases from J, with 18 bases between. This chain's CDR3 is CASSALSMVVRNQPQHF. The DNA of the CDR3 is TGTGCCAGCAGTGCATTGTCCATGGTTGTCCGCAATCAGCCCCAGCATTTT.

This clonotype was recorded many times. CDR3 bases: TGCGCCAGCAGCTTGGGCCCGACCGGGACAGGGGTTGAAGCTTTCTTT. It encodes CASSLGPTGTGVEAFF. J is TRBJ1-1 and V is TRBV5-1; 10 bases are a match to TRBD1. The germline CDR1 and CDR2 sequences are SGHRS and YFSETQ. The CDR3 loop spans 16 amino acids. The V gene end was trimmed by 0 bases and the J gene end by 7 bases; junction bases not matched to a gene: 9.

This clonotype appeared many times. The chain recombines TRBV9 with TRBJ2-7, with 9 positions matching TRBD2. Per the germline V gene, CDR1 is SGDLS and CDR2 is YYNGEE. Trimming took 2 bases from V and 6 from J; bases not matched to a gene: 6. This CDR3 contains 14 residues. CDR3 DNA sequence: TGTGCCAGCAGCGTTGGGCGGGGGGGCGGCGAGCAGTACTTC. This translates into CASSVGRGGGEQYF.

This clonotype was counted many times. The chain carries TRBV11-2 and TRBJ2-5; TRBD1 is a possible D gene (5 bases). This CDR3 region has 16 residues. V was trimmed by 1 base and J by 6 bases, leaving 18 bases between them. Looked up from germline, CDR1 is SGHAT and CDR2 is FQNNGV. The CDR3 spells CASSLGLMTAVQTQYF. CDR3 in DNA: TGTGCCAGCAGCTTAGGATTAATGACAGCAGTCCAGACCCAGTACTTC.

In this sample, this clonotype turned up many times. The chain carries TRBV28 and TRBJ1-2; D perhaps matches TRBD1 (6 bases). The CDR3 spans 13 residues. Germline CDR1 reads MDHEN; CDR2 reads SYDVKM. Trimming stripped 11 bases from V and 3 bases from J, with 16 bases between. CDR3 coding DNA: TGTGCCTCCTCAAGGGGGGCGGACTATGGCTACACCTTC. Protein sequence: CASSRGADYGYTF.

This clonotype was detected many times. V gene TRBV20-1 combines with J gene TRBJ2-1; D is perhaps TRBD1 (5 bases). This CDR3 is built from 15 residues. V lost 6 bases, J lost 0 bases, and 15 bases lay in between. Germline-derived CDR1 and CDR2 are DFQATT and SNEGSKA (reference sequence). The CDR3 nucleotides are TGCAGTGCCCCCGCGCAGGGTAACTCCTACAATGAGCAGTTCTTC. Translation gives CSAPAQGNSYNEQFF.

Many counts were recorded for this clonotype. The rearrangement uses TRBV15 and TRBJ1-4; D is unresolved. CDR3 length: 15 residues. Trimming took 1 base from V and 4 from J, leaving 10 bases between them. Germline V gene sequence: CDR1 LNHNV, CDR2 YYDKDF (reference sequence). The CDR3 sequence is CATSRGQANNEKLFF. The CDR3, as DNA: TGTGCCACCAGCAGAGGCCAGGCAAATAATGAAAAACTGTTTTTT.

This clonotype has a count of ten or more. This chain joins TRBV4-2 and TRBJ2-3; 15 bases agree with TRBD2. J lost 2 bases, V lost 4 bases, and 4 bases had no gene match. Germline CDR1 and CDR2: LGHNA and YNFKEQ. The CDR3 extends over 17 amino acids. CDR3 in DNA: TGTGCCAGCAGCCGCGGACTAGCGGGGGGGCCCACAGATACGCAGTATTTT. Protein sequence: CASSRGLAGGPTDTQYF.

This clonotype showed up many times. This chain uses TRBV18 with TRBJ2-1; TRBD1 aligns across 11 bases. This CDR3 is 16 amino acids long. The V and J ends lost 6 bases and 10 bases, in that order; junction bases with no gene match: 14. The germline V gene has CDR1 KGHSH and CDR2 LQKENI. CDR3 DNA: TGTGCCAGCTCCGAAATATACGGACAGGGGGCGGAGGAGCAGTTCTTC. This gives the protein CASSEIYGQGAEEQFF. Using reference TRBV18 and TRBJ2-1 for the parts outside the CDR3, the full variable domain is NAGVMQNPRHLVRRRGQEARLRCSPMKGHSHVYWYRQLPEEGLKFMVYLQKENIIDESGMPKERFSAEFPKEGPSILRIQQVVRGDSAAYFCASSEIYGQGAEEQFFGPGTRLTVL.

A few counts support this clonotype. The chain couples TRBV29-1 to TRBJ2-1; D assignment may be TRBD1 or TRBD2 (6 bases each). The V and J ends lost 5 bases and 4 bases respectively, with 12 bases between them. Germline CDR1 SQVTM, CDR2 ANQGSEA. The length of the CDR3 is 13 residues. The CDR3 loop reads CSVRGVGYNEQFF. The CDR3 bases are TGCAGCGTTAGGGGGGTGGGTTACAATGAGCAGTTCTTC.

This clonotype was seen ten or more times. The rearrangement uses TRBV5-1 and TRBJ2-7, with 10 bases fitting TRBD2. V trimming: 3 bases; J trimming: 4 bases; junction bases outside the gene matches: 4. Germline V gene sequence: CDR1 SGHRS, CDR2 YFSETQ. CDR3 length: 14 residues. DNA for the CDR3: TGCGCCAGCAGCTCCGGGACTAGCGTGTACGAGCAGTACTTC. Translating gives CASSSGTSVYEQYF.

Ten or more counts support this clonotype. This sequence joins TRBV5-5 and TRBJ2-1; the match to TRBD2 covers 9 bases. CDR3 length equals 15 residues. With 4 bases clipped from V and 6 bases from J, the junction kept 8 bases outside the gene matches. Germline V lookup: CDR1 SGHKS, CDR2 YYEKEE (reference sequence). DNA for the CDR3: TGTGCCAGCAGCCCCGGGACTAGCTCCGGCAATGAGCAGTTCTTC. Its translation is CASSPGTSSGNEQFF.

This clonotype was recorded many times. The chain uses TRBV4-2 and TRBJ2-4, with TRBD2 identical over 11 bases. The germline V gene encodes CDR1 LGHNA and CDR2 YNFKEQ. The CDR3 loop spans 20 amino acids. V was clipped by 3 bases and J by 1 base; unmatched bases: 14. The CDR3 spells CASSQKPLAGEGSAKNIQYF. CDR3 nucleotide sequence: TGTGCCAGCAGCCAGAAACCACTAGCGGGGGAGGGTTCCGCCAAAAACATTCAGTACTTC.

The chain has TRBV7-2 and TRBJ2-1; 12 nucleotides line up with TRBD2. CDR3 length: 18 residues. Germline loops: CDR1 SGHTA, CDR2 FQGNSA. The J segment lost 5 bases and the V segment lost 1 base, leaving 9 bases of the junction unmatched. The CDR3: CASSLDPALAGGDNEQFF. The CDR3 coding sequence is TGTGCCAGCAGCTTAGACCCCGCCCTAGCGGGGGGGGACAATGAGCAGTTCTTC.

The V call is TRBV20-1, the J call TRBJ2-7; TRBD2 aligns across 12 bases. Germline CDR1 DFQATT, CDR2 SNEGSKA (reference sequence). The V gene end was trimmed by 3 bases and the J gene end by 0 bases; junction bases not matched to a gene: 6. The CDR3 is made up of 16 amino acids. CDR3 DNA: TGCAGTGCTAGCACTAGCGGGGGGTTGAGCTCCTACGAGCAGTACTTC. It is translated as CSASTSGGLSSYEQYF.

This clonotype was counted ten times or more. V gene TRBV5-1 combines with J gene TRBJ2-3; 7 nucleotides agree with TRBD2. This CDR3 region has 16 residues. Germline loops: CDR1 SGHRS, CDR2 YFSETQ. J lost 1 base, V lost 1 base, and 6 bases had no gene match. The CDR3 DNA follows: TGCGCCAGCAGCTTGTGGGGGGGACGCGGCACAGATACGCAGTATTTT. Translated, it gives CASSLWGGRGTDTQYF.

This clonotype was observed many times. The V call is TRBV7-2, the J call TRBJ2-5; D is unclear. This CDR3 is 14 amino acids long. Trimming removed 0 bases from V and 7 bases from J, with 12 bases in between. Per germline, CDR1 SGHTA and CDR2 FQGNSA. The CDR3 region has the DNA TGTGCCAGCAGCTTAGCGCGATATGGTTGGACCCAGTACTTC. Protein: CASSLARYGWTQYF.